Each of the 17 T cell receptor beta chains below was sequenced from the same sample in a study of cytomegalovirus exposure and HLA in healthy donors. Clones were sequenced by immunoSEQ multiplex PCR, and TCRdb holds only the in-frame ones, with some missing. This sample has 150,000 to 200,000 clones; approximately 86% occur once, and the top ten carry about 2.2%. The sequenced sample was PBMCs. Source of these receptors: a woman aged 18 to 35 in good health and CMV-seronegative.

The rearrangement uses TRBV5-1 and TRBJ2-7; possible D gene TRBD2, 5 bases. V lost 1 base and J 6 bases, leaving 17 bases between the germline ends. The CDR3 totals 15 residues. Germline V gene lookup returns CDR1 SGHRS and CDR2 YFSETQ. This chain's CDR3 is CASSLYGNRESEQYF. The CDR3 DNA reads TGCGCCAGCAGCTTGTACGGGAATAGAGAGTCCGAGCAGTACTTC. The variable domain in full, with the rest retrieved from reference TRBV5-1 and TRBJ2-7, is KAGVTQTPRYLIKTRGQQVTLSCSPISGHRSVSWYQQTPGQGLQFLFEYFSETQRNKGNFPGRFSGRQFSNSRSEMNVSTLELGDSALYLCASSLYGNRESEQYFGPGTRLTVT.

The rearrangement uses TRBV30 and TRBJ2-3; no firm D call. In germline, CDR1 is GTSNPN, CDR2 SVGIG (reference sequence). Trimming took off 3 bases at V and 6 bases at J, with 7 bases between the two ends. The CDR3 runs 11 residues. The CDR3 sequence is CAWSSPDTQYF. The CDR3 region has the DNA TGTGCCTGGAGCAGTCCCGATACGCAGTATTTT.

The genes are TRBV2 and TRBJ1-2; 9 bases line up with TRBD1. The CDR3 is 14 residues long. CDR1 SNHLY and CDR2 FYNNEI come from the germline V gene. With 5 bases clipped from V and 2 bases from J, the junction kept 3 bases outside the gene matches. CDR3 DNA: TGTGCCAGCAGTTACAGGGGGCAAAACTATGGCTACACCTTC. Protein sequence: CASSYRGQNYGYTF.

The chain joins TRBV5-1 to TRBJ1-1, with TRBD1 as a possible D gene (6 bases). Germline V gene sequence: CDR1 SGHRS, CDR2 YFSETQ. V dropped 4 bases and J dropped 1 base, with 14 bases sitting between them. This CDR3 is 15 amino acids long. The CDR3 DNA reads as TGCGCCAGCAGCGCCCGACAGGACAGGAACACTGAAGCTTTCTTT. Translation gives CASSARQDRNTEAFF.

The chain carries TRBV27 and TRBJ1-1; D gene uncertain. Germline V gives CDR1 MNHEY, CDR2 SMNVEV (reference sequence). Trimming took 0 bases from V and 5 from J, leaving 19 bases between them. The CDR3 runs to 17 residues. The CDR3 DNA follows: TGTGCCAGCAGTTTATCGCAGGTCCTCCCCGAGGGTACTGAAGCTTTCTTT. It codes for CASSLSQVLPEGTEAFF.

The rearrangement links TRBV10-3 to TRBJ2-7, with 9 nucleotides matching TRBD1. With 6 bases clipped from V and 3 bases from J, the junction kept 6 bases outside the gene matches. Germline V CDR1 and CDR2: ENHRY, SYGVKD. This CDR3 has 14 amino acids. CDR3 protein: CAISRGQGVYEQYF. CDR3 bases: TGTGCCATCAGCCGGGGACAGGGAGTCTACGAGCAGTACTTC.

The DNA of the CDR3 is TGTGCCATCAGGGACAGTTCTAATAGCAATCAGCCCCAGCATTTT. Translated: CAIRDSSNSNQPQHF. The rearrangement links TRBV10-3 to TRBJ1-5, with TRBD1 as a possible D gene (6 bases). V lost 6 bases and J 0 bases, leaving 12 bases between the germline ends. This CDR3 spans 15 amino acids. The germline CDR1 and CDR2 sequences are ENHRY and SYGVKD.

The V gene is TRBV29-1, the J gene TRBJ2-3; tentatively, D is TRBD1 (5 bases). CDR1 is SQVTM, CDR2 ANQGSEA, per germline. The germline V and J ends were trimmed by 3 bases and 5 bases, with 12 bases remaining between them. This CDR3 spans 13 amino acids. CDR3 bases: TGCAGCGTTGAGAGGACGCAGGGAGATACGCAGTATTTT. Translating it yields CSVERTQGDTQYF.

The V call is TRBV27, the J call TRBJ1-4; 7 bases agree with TRBD1. The CDR3 is made up of 14 amino acids. CDR1 and CDR2 (germline): MNHEY, SMNVEV (reference sequence). V shed 3 bases, J shed 5 bases, and the junction held 3 bases outside the gene matches. Written as DNA, the CDR3 is TGTGCCAGCAGTTTGTACAGGGGAAATGAAAAACTGTTTTTT. Amino acid sequence: CASSLYRGNEKLFF.

The gene calls are TRBV11-2 and TRBJ2-7; maybe TRBD2 (5 bases). CDR1 and CDR2 from the germline V gene are SGHAT and FQNNGV. V was trimmed by 2 bases and J by 2 bases, leaving 22 bases between them. This CDR3 spans 18 amino acids. CDR3 protein: CASSLSGRSAKRPYEQYF. The CDR3 nucleotides read TGTGCCAGCAGCTTATCCGGCCGTAGCGCCAAACGTCCCTACGAGCAGTACTTC. Full variable domain (remainder filled in from reference TRBV11-2 and TRBJ2-7): EAGVAQSPRYKIIEKRQSVAFWCNPISGHATLYWYQQILGQGPKLLIQFQNNGVVDDSQLPKDRFSAERLKGVDSTLKIQPAKLEDSAVYLCASSLSGRSAKRPYEQYFGPGTRLTVT.

The gene calls are TRBV5-4 and TRBJ2-4, with 11 bases fitting TRBD2. CDR3 length: 18 amino acids. Germline CDR1 and CDR2: SGHNT and YYREEE (reference sequence). With 4 bases clipped from V and 6 bases from J, the junction kept 15 bases outside the gene matches. CDR3 DNA sequence: TGTGCCAGCAGCCCTGGAAGCCCGGGACTAGCGGTATTAAACATTCAGTACTTC. This translates into CASSPGSPGLAVLNIQYF.

This clone was observed a single time. This sequence joins TRBV18 and TRBJ2-1; 14 bases align to TRBD2. This CDR3 has 17 amino acids. CDR1 is KGHSH and CDR2 is LQKENI in the germline V gene. V was pared by 3 bases and J by 7 bases, with 8 bases of the junction left unmatched. CDR3 residues: CASSPTPGTSGRNEQFF. As DNA, the CDR3 is TGTGCCAGCTCACCGACCCCCGGGACTAGCGGGAGAAATGAGCAGTTCTTC.

The chain recombines TRBV15 with TRBJ1-1; D gene ambiguous. Germline CDR1 reads LNHNV; CDR2 reads YYDKDF (reference sequence). This CDR3 is built from 16 residues. V was clipped by 1 base and J by 0 bases, with 12 bases between them. The CDR3 loop reads CATSRGVAGMNTEAFF. DNA of the CDR3: TGTGCCACCAGCAGAGGGGTAGCTGGAATGAACACTGAAGCTTTCTTT.

The chain links TRBV14 to TRBJ1-4; D possibly corresponds to TRBD1 (5 bases). CDR1 is SGHDN and CDR2 is FVKESK in the germline V gene. The V end lost 3 bases, the J end lost 0 bases, and 8 bases lay between the germline ends. The CDR3 is 15 residues long. CDR3 region: CASSHQTATNEKLFF. The CDR3 bases are TGTGCCAGCAGCCACCAGACAGCAACTAATGAAAAACTGTTTTTT.

V and J are TRBV5-4 and TRBJ2-5, with 7 bases aligning to TRBD1. The CDR3 extends over 17 amino acids. With 6 bases clipped from V and 2 bases from J, the junction kept 16 bases outside the gene matches. Germline V gene data show CDR1 as SGHNT and CDR2 as YYREEE (reference sequence). DNA of the CDR3: TGTGCCAGCACCACAAATCCGGGACAGATACTTCAAGAGACCCAGTACTTC. Its protein is CASTTNPGQILQETQYF.

This rearrangement joins TRBV7-2 to TRBJ2-5; D is unresolved. V lost 3 bases and J lost 4, with 6 bases in between. The CDR3 spans 12 residues. Germline assignment: CDR1 SGHTA and CDR2 FQGNSA. CDR3 sequence (DNA): TGTGCCAGCAGCTTTAGTAGAGAGACCCAGTACTTC. Translating gives CASSFSRETQYF.

This clone was detected only once. The gene calls are TRBV19 and TRBJ1-1; D is possibly TRBD1 (6 bases). Germline CDR1 and CDR2: LNHDA and SQIVND (reference sequence). The CDR3 runs 17 residues. V shed 1 base and J shed 0 bases, with 15 bases lying between them. The CDR3 DNA follows: TGTGCCAGTAGTATAGGGGTCGGACAGACTATGAACACTGAAGCTTTCTTT. Translated, it gives CASSIGVGQTMNTEAFF.